The T cell receptor beta chain under discussion was sequenced for a study of T cells in Graves' hyperthyroidism and ophthalmopathy. Trimming removed 6 bases from V and 3 bases from J, with 15 bases in between. Per the germline V gene, CDR1 is SQVTM and CDR2 is ANQGSEA. The CDR3 consists of 13 residues. Using RNA transcripts as the source, TCR beta CDR3 regions were amplified. Initially, a first-round RT-PCR of the TCR CDR3 employed the HTBI primer set. Each CDR3 protein gets one entry after TCRdb re-called the multiplex PCR reads with MiXCR. The sample comprises more than 350,000 distinct CDR3 sequences, about 15% of which are singletons, and roughly 33% rests with the top ten.

The sample taken for sequencing was blood. This clonotype was sampled from a woman aged 25 to 45 with Graves' hyperthyroidism. This chain links TRBV29-1 with TRBJ2-7; D gene unclear. Written as DNA, the CDR3 is TGCAGCGTCTTGGGTCTAGGCCTCTACGAGCAGTACTTC. This gives the protein CSVLGLGLYEQYF.